The next 2 T cell receptor beta chains were all read from a single sample in a study of cytomegalovirus exposure and HLA in healthy donors. The PCR contained 60 Vbeta and 13 Jbeta primers. TCRdb's copy holds only in-frame clones and misses some; the assay was immunoSEQ multiplex PCR. Among under 250,000 clones listed, approximately 81% were seen once. The source material was PBMCs. All receptors come from a human donor in good health.

This clone was counted only a few times. The rearrangement links TRBV28 to TRBJ1-2, with 7 nucleotides matching TRBD1. J was trimmed by 3 bases and V by 6 bases; bases with no gene match: 4. Germline CDR1 and CDR2: MDHEN and SYDVKM. The CDR3 extends over 13 amino acids. For the CDR3, the DNA is TGTGCCAGCAGCAAGGGGACAGACTATGGCTACACCTTC. This gives the protein CASSKGTDYGYTF.

The chain couples TRBV6-6 to TRBJ2-7; TRBD1 matches 7 bases. Germline CDR1 and CDR2: MNHNY and SVGAGI (reference sequence). Trimming took 0 bases from V and 5 from J; bases not matched to a gene: 10. This CDR3 has 16 residues. This chain's CDR3 is CASSYSLPGQVHEQYF. The DNA for the CDR3 is TGTGCCAGCAGTTACTCCTTACCTGGACAGGTCCACGAGCAGTACTTC.